This T cell receptor beta chain was identified in a study of Graves' ophthalmopathy and Graves' hyperthyroidism. Overall study results and limits: Its predictions of ophthalmopathy progression gave the model almost 71% sensitivity and 72.22% specificity.

New diagnoses, under 2 months' duration, and ages 18 to 65 characterized the hyperthyroidism patients. Patients with other autoimmune diseases, uncontrolled infections, pregnancy or lactation were excluded. V was cut by 5 bases and J by 0 bases, with 14 bases left in between. CDR3 length equals 17 residues. Germline V gives CDR1 MNHNS, CDR2 SASEGT. This clonotype was detected only a few times. The antigen is undetermined. The authors amplified TCR beta CDR3 regions from RNA transcripts. The workflow started with a first-round RT-PCR run with HTBI primers and then moved on to a second-round multiplex PCR. TCRdb itself ran the multiplex PCR reads through MiXCR, one entry per CDR3 protein. The data show around 1.1 million distinct CDR3 sequences, less than 45% seen once.

The clonotype comes from an adult man with Graves' hyperthyroidism. The chain employs TRBV6-1 and TRBJ2-6, with D uncertain. Material: peripheral blood or thyroid tissue (not recorded which). CDR3 sequence reads: CASSQSTSASGANVLTF. As DNA, the CDR3 is TGTGCCAGCAGTCAATCGACGAGTGCCTCTGGGGCCAACGTCCTGACTTTC.